This is a list of T cell receptor beta chains from one sample in a study of beta chain features in type 1 diabetes. Generated by immunoSEQ multiplex PCR, the TCRdb table keeps only in-frame clones and is missing some. The top ten hold over 0.015% of the sample, which has hundreds of thousands of clones, 9.5% to 12% seen once. Input material: naive CD4+ T cells from blood. These receptors originate from a woman aged 25 to 45 in good health. The CDR3 runs from the conserved cysteine through the conserved F or W. D genes are given only for firm matches. Not every row has a clone size; where given, it reads once, few, many or a size class.

abundance: -
v_gene: TRBV5-4
d_gene: -
j_gene: TRBJ2-1
len: 15
CDR3aa: CASSLKAGSYNEQFF
CDR3nt: TGTGCCAGCAGCTTGAAGGCGGGATCCTACAATGAGCAGTTCTTC

abundance: -
v_gene: TRBV28
d_gene: -
j_gene: TRBJ1-1
len: 15
CDR3aa: CASSLSGQLNTEAFF
CDR3nt: TGTGCCAGCAGTTTATCCGGACAGTTGAACACTGAAGCTTTCTTT

abundance: -
v_gene: TRBV28
d_gene: -
j_gene: TRBJ2-4
len: 14
CDR3aa: CASSLLAAKNIQYF
CDR3nt: TGTGCCAGCAGTTTGCTAGCGGCCAAAAACATTCAGTACTTC

abundance: -
v_gene: TRBV25-1
d_gene: -
j_gene: TRBJ1-4
len: 14
CDR3aa: CASSDFRGGEKLFF
CDR3nt: TGTGCCAGCAGTGATTTCAGGGGCGGTGAAAAACTGTTTTTT

abundance: few
v_gene: TRBV2
d_gene: TRBD2
j_gene: TRBJ2-2
len: 17
CDR3aa: CASSDPGLAGGTGELFF
CDR3nt: TGTGCCAGCAGCGACCCCGGACTAGCGGGAGGAACCGGGGAGCTGTTTTTT

abundance: few
v_gene: TRBV7-9
d_gene: -
j_gene: TRBJ1-5
len: 14
CDR3aa: CASSLATENQPQHF
CDR3nt: TGTGCCAGCAGCTTAGCGACGGAGAATCAGCCCCAGCATTTT

abundance: few
v_gene: TRBV5-1
d_gene: -
j_gene: TRBJ2-3
len: 14
CDR3aa: CASSASVGTDTQYF
CDR3nt: TGCGCCAGCAGCGCCTCAGTTGGCACAGATACGCAGTATTTT

abundance: -
v_gene: TRBV30
d_gene: -
j_gene: TRBJ1-2
len: 15
CDR3aa: CAWSQGGVRNYGYTF
CDR3nt: TGTGCCTGGAGTCAGGGCGGAGTCAGAAACTATGGCTACACCTTC

abundance: -
v_gene: TRBV23-1
d_gene: -
j_gene: TRBJ2-7
len: 16
CDR3aa: CASSQWMTGSAHEQYF
CDR3nt: TGCGCCAGCAGTCAATGGATGACAGGTTCGGCCCACGAGCAGTACTTC

abundance: few
v_gene: TRBV7-9
d_gene: -
j_gene: TRBJ1-2
len: 14
CDR3aa: CASSPGISEGGYTF
CDR3nt: TGTGCCAGCAGCCCCGGGATCTCAGAGGGAGGCTACACCTTC

abundance: few
v_gene: TRBV30
d_gene: -
j_gene: TRBJ1-1
len: 15
CDR3aa: CAWSSGFPLNTEAFF
CDR3nt: TGTGCCTGGAGCTCAGGTTTCCCCCTGAACACTGAAGCTTTCTTT

abundance: few
v_gene: TRBV4-1
d_gene: -
j_gene: TRBJ2-1
len: 15
CDR3aa: CASSQESVNYNEQFF
CDR3nt: TGCGCCAGCAGCCAAGAAAGCGTAAACTACAATGAGCAGTTCTTC

abundance: -
v_gene: TRBV19
d_gene: TRBD2
j_gene: TRBJ2-7
len: 15
CDR3aa: CASSMGAGVSYEQYF
CDR3nt: TGTGCCAGTAGTATGGGAGCGGGAGTTAGCTACGAGCAGTACTTC

abundance: few
v_gene: TRBV30
d_gene: TRBD1
j_gene: TRBJ1-4
len: 15
CDR3aa: CAWNRGHTTNEKLFF
CDR3nt: TGTGCCTGGAACAGGGGACACACAACTAATGAAAAACTGTTTTTT

abundance: -
v_gene: TRBV30
d_gene: -
j_gene: TRBJ2-1
len: 13
CDR3aa: CAGKTGGANEQFF
CDR3nt: TGTGCCGGGAAGACTGGTGGGGCCAATGAGCAGTTCTTC

abundance: -
v_gene: TRBV6-5
d_gene: -
j_gene: TRBJ2-3
len: 15
CDR3aa: CASSYAEDSTDTQYF
CDR3nt: TGTGCCAGCAGTTACGCGGAAGATAGCACAGATACGCAGTATTTT

abundance: few
v_gene: TRBV19
d_gene: -
j_gene: TRBJ2-1
len: 14
CDR3aa: CASTSAGSENEQFF
CDR3nt: TGTGCCAGTACTTCCGCGGGATCAGAGAATGAGCAGTTCTTC

abundance: few
v_gene: TRBV2
d_gene: TRBD1
j_gene: TRBJ1-1
len: 13
CDR3aa: CASKTGTGGEAFF
CDR3nt: TGTGCCAGCAAAACCGGGACAGGGGGTGAAGCTTTCTTT